This T cell receptor (beta chain) was retrieved from a study of cytomegalovirus exposure and HLA in healthy donors. Assay used: immunoSEQ multiplex PCR; TCRdb lists only in-frame clones, some missing. The sample consists of approximately 210,000 clones, 70% to 90% of them appearing once. CDR3 size: 17 residues. CDR1 is SNHLY, CDR2 FYNNEI, per germline. The germline V and J ends were trimmed by 2 bases and 7 bases, with 20 bases remaining between them. The origin of this receptor is a young woman in good health and CMV-seronegative. The specimen was PBMCs. The chain links TRBV2 to TRBJ2-2, with no clear D. The CDR3 sequence is CASSERRDMSTVGELFF. The CDR3 DNA is TGTGCCAGCAGTGAACGCCGAGACATGTCTACGGTCGGGGAGCTGTTTTTT.